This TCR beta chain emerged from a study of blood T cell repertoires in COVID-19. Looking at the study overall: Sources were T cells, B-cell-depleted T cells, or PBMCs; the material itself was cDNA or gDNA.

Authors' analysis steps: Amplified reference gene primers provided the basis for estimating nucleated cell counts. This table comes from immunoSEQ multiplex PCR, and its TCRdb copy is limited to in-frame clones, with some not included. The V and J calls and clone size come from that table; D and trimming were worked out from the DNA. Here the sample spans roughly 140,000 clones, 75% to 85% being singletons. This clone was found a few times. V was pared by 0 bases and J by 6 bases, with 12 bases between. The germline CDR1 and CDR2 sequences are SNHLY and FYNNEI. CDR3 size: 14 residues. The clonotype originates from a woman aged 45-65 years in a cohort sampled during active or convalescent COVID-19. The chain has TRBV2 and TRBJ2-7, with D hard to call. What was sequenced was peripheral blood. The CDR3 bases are TGTGCCAGCAGTGAAGCGGGCCCAGTGGGCGAGCAGTACTTC. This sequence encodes CASSEAGPVGEQYF.